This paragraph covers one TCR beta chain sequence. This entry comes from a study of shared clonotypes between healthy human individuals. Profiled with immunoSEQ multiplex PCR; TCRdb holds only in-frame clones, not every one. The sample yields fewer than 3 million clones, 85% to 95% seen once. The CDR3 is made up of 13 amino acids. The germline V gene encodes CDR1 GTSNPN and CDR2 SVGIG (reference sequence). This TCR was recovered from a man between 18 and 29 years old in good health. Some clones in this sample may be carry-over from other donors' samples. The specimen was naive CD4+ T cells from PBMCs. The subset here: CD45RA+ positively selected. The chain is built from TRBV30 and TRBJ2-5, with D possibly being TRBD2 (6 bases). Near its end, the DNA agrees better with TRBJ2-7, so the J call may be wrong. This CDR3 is CAWSVGGAYEQYF. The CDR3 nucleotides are TGTGCCTGGAGTGTTGGAGGGGCCTACGAGCAGTACTTC.